This paragraph covers one T cell receptor (beta chain) sequence. Authors' methods: Amplifying reference gene primers gave estimates of nucleated cell counts. Profiling relied on immunoSEQ multiplex PCR, and the TCRdb table lists in-frame clones only, not all of them. Clone size and V and J calls were adopted from that table, with D and trimming inferred from the DNA. The profile shows some 90,000 clones, roughly 82% of them singletons. The data stem from a study of blood T cell repertoires in COVID-19. Study background: The United States, Italy and Spain were the sources of the acute and convalescent COVID-19 samples. PBMCs, B-cell-depleted T cells, or T cells were the source of the cDNA or gDNA that made up the material.

Germline-derived CDR1 and CDR2 are MNHEY and SMNVEV (reference sequence). The length of the CDR3 is 14 residues. Trimming removed 7 bases from V and 14 bases from J, with 21 bases in between. Sequences were obtained from peripheral blood. The receptor's source is a man in his sixties or seventies with active or convalescent COVID-19. The chain joins TRBV27 to TRBJ1-6; D is uncertain. CDR3 sequence reads: CASKQEGRNVALHF. CDR3 bases: TGTGCCAGCAAGCAGGAAGGCCGGAATGTGGCCCTCCACTTT.